The source of this T cell receptor beta chain is a study of OX40 agonist ivuxolimab in advanced cancers. Notes on the study in general: The study found that CD8+ T cells averaged more expanded clones than CD4+.

Here immunoSEQ multiplex PCR was the method, and the copy in TCRdb shows in-frame clones only, minus some. Altogether about 74,000 clones are present, roughly 80% being singletons, with the ten largest covering less than 2.5%. Germline CDR1 reads MNHNS; CDR2 reads SASEGT. This CDR3 has 16 residues. This clone was seen a handful of times. Its target is not known. The junction departs from germline at one end; a sequencing error may be responsible. Sequences were derived from CD4+ or CD8+ T cells sorted from blood, sampled in a trial of the OX40 agonist ivuxolimab. The receptor's source is an adult with an advanced solid tumor such as melanoma, head and neck, liver or kidney cancer. The chain joins TRBV6-1 to TRBJ1-2, with 9 positions matching TRBD1. CDR3 nucleotide sequence: TGTGCCAGCAGTAAAGCGCCGGGACAGGGAAGGGCTGGCTACACCTTC. Translated: CASSKAPGQGRAGYTF.